Below are 21 T cell receptor beta chains sequenced from a single sample in a study of cytomegalovirus exposure and HLA in healthy donors (dated by TCRdb to 2015 to 2018). Library preparation employed the immunoSEQ multiplex PCR assay. A mixture of 60 forward primers for TCR Vbeta segments and 13 reverse primers for TCR Jbeta segments was used in the multiplex PCR. TCRdb carries this immuneACCESS record with in-frame sequences only. Its versions omit some clonotypes, under half of them owing to an unresolved V gene in the studies checked, with the rest unexplained. The sample profile shows some 150,000 clones; roughly 79% of them were found once. Approximately 2.2% of the sample lies in the top ten. Sequencing was carried out using PBMCs. All receptors derive from a woman younger than 45 in good health and CMV-seropositive.

This sequence joins TRBV11-2 and TRBJ1-4; D is uncertain. This CDR3 has 15 amino acids. The germline V gene encodes CDR1 SGHAT and CDR2 FQNNGV. V was pared by 0 bases and J by 10 bases, with 15 bases between. The CDR3 DNA is TGTGCCAGCAGCTTAGATTCGGGAGGATGGGGAAAACTGTTTTTT. Protein: CASSLDSGGWGKLFF. Full variable domain (remainder filled in from reference TRBV11-2 and TRBJ1-4): EAGVAQSPRYKIIEKRQSVAFWCNPISGHATLYWYQQILGQGPKLLIQFQNNGVVDDSQLPKDRFSAERLKGVDSTLKIQPAKLEDSAVYLCASSLDSGGWGKLFFGSGTQLSVL.

The chain recombines TRBV27 with TRBJ1-3; D is uncertain. Trimming cost V 0 bases and J 2 bases, with 5 bases left between them. The CDR3 loop spans 14 amino acids. Germline V CDR1 and CDR2: MNHEY, SMNVEV (reference sequence). The CDR3 coding sequence is TGTGCCAGCAGTTTATCGAGGGCTGGAAACACCATATATTTT. It is translated as CASSLSRAGNTIYF.

The chain carries TRBV9 and TRBJ2-1; TRBD1 matches 9 bases. Germline loops: CDR1 SGDLS, CDR2 YYNGEE. Trimming at V came to 2 bases and at J to 4 bases, leaving 7 bases not matched to a gene. The CDR3 length is 16 residues. The CDR3 protein is CASSVGGGQGYNEQFF. CDR3 DNA: TGTGCCAGCAGCGTGGGGGGGGGACAGGGATACAATGAGCAGTTCTTC.

V is TRBV27 and J is TRBJ2-7; 8 nucleotides line up with TRBD2. The CDR3 is made up of 14 amino acids. V shed 4 bases, J shed 4 bases, and the junction held 6 bases outside the gene matches. Germline loops: CDR1 MNHEY, CDR2 SMNVEV (reference sequence). In nucleotides, the CDR3 is TGTGCCAGCAGTTCCCAGCGGGAGCGATACGAGCAGTACTTC. Translation: CASSSQRERYEQYF.

The sample holds a few counts of this clone. The V call is TRBV28, the J call TRBJ1-5; tentative D call: TRBD1 (5 bases). The CDR3 consists of 14 residues. Between the trimmed V and J ends, which lost 6 bases and 11 bases, there was a span of 20 bases. Per germline, CDR1 MDHEN and CDR2 SYDVKM. The CDR3 sequence is CASSRVGGDSAQHF. The CDR3, as DNA: TGTGCCAGCAGCCGAGTGGGGGGGGACTCAGCCCAGCATTTT.

The CDR3 here is CASSQSGSAYNEQFF. In nucleotides, the CDR3 is TGTGCCAGCAGCCAGTCCGGGAGCGCCTACAATGAGCAGTTCTTC. The chain recombines TRBV9 with TRBJ2-1, with a tentative D call TRBD2 (6 bases). CDR1 and CDR2 from the germline V gene are SGDLS and YYNGEE. The ends were cut back, 4 bases at V and 2 bases at J, with 13 bases in the middle. The CDR3 totals 15 residues. The entire variable domain, with the rest obtained from reference TRBV9 and TRBJ2-1, is as follows: DSGVTQTPKHLITATGQRVTLRCSPRSGDLSVYWYQQSLDQGLQFLIQYYNGEERAKGNILERFSAQQFPDLHSELNLSSLELGDSALYFCASSQSGSAYNEQFFGPGTRLTVL.

The rearrangement links TRBV5-1 to TRBJ1-1; tentatively, D is TRBD1 (6 bases). Trimming stripped 7 bases from V and 4 bases from J, with 23 bases between. The CDR3 runs 16 residues. CDR1 is SGHRS, CDR2 YFSETQ, per germline. The CDR3 protein is CASLMGAGGSTTEAFF. CDR3 DNA: TGCGCCAGCCTAATGGGGGCGGGGGGCTCCACCACTGAAGCTTTCTTT.

The chain uses TRBV6-5 and TRBJ1-1, with D uncertain. This CDR3 region has 16 residues. In germline, CDR1 is MNHEY, CDR2 SVGAGI. The germline V and J ends were trimmed by 0 bases and 0 bases, with 11 bases remaining between them. CDR3 region: CASSYSIADLNTEAFF. For the CDR3, the DNA is TGTGCCAGCAGTTACTCGATCGCGGACTTGAACACTGAAGCTTTCTTT.

The V and J genes are TRBV28 and TRBJ1-4, with TRBD1 matching 10 bases. This CDR3 region has 21 residues. Germline lookup yields CDR1 MDHEN and CDR2 SYDVKM. After removal of 1 base from V and 5 bases from J, the junction contained 19 bases not matched to a gene. CDR3 loop: CASSLYLVWGQGYRQNEKLFF. The CDR3 coding sequence is TGTGCCAGCAGTTTATATTTGGTCTGGGGACAGGGGTACCGCCAAAATGAAAAACTGTTTTTT.

As regards this clone: At one of its ends the junction is not consistent with the germline gene, which may arise from a read error. This chain links TRBV7-9 with TRBJ1-1; the D gene is possibly TRBD1 (6 bases). Per the germline V gene, CDR1 is SEHNR and CDR2 is FQNEAQ (reference sequence). CDR3 length: 15 residues. This chain's CDR3 is CSSSLTRGQNTEAFF. DNA of the CDR3: TGTTCCAGCAGCTTAACGCGGGGGCAGAACACTGAAGCTTTCTTT.

The rearrangement joins TRBV6-6 to TRBJ2-2; TRBD1 matches 7 bases. The V and J ends lost 6 bases and 0 bases, in that order; junction bases with no gene match: 7. The CDR3 is made up of 16 amino acids. In germline, CDR1 is MNHNY, CDR2 SVGAGI (reference sequence). CDR3 in amino acids: CASSKSGQANTGELFF. The DNA for the CDR3 is TGTGCCAGCAGCAAATCTGGACAGGCGAACACCGGGGAGCTGTTTTTT.

The V call is TRBV27, the J call TRBJ2-7; D is undetermined. The CDR3 covers 14 residues. Trimming left V 2 bases short and J 2 bases short, with 10 bases between. Per germline, CDR1 MNHEY and CDR2 SMNVEV (reference sequence). CDR3 sequence reads: CASSLGQLTYEQYF. The CDR3 DNA is TGTGCCAGCAGTTTAGGGCAGCTAACCTACGAGCAGTACTTC.

This clone appeared a single time. The chain recombines TRBV7-9 with TRBJ2-2; possibly TRBD2 for D (6 bases). From germline, CDR1 is SEHNR and CDR2 FQNEAQ (reference sequence). CDR3 size: 17 residues. V shed 5 bases and J shed 5 bases, with 21 bases lying between them. The CDR3 loop reads CASSPTGMGGVTGELFF. DNA for the CDR3: TGTGCCAGCAGCCCGACGGGGATGGGGGGTGTAACCGGGGAGCTGTTTTTT. The entire variable domain, with the rest obtained from reference TRBV7-9 and TRBJ2-2, is as follows: DTGVSQNPRHKITKRGQNVTFRCDPISEHNRLYWYRQTLGQGPEFLTYFQNEAQLEKSRLLSDRFSAERPKGSFSTLEIQRTEQGDSAMYLCASSPTGMGGVTGELFFGEGSRLTVL.

This chain uses TRBV4-1 with TRBJ1-5; 7 bases are a match to TRBD1. CDR3 length: 14 amino acids. V shed 0 bases and J 8 bases; nucleotides not matched to a gene: 4. The germline V gene encodes CDR1 MGHRA and CDR2 YSYEKL. As DNA, the CDR3 is TGCGCCAGCAGCCAAGAGGGACAGCGTAAGCCCCAGCATTTT. Its protein is CASSQEGQRKPQHF.

The V gene is TRBV27, the J gene TRBJ2-3; possible D gene TRBD2, 6 bases. V was pared by 5 bases and J by 8 bases, with 17 bases between. The CDR3 extends over 14 amino acids. Germline values: CDR1 MNHEY, CDR2 SMNVEV (reference sequence). Here the CDR3 DNA reads TGTGCCAGCAGTCCAGCTCCCGGGGGAGTTACGCAGTATTTT. It yields the protein CASSPAPGGVTQYF.

The CDR3 region is CASSQGTSGRVTYEQYF. In DNA, the CDR3 is TGCGCCAGCAGCCAAGGGACTAGCGGGAGGGTTACCTACGAGCAGTACTTC. This chain joins TRBV4-1 and TRBJ2-5, with 15 bases identical to TRBD2. The assigned J gene may be wrong: the sequence end matches TRBJ2-7 better. The CDR3 has 17 amino acids. Germline V lookup: CDR1 MGHRA, CDR2 YSYEKL.

V and J are TRBV6-5 and TRBJ1-2, with a weak D call TRBD1 (5 bases). The CDR3 has 15 amino acids. From germline, CDR1 is MNHEY and CDR2 SVGAGI. V was cut by 4 bases and J by 5 bases, with 17 bases left in between. The CDR3 sequence is CASSSKGKKGYGYTF. The DNA for the CDR3 is TGTGCCAGCAGTTCTAAGGGAAAAAAGGGGTATGGCTACACCTTC.

The V and J genes are TRBV9 and TRBJ2-5; 8 bases map to TRBD1. CDR1 and CDR2 (germline): SGDLS, YYNGEE. Trimming removed 0 bases from V and 5 bases from J; junction bases left unmatched: 6. The CDR3 length is 15 residues. The CDR3, as DNA: TGTGCCAGCAGCGTAGCTCAGGGGGCCCAGGAGACCCAGTACTTC. This codes for CASSVAQGAQETQYF. Combining the CDR3 with reference TRBV9 and TRBJ2-5 gives the whole variable domain DSGVTQTPKHLITATGQRVTLRCSPRSGDLSVYWYQQSLDQGLQFLIQYYNGEERAKGNILERFSAQQFPDLHSELNLSSLELGDSALYFCASSVAQGAQETQYFGPGTRLLVL.

The sample holds a few counts of this clone. This rearrangement joins TRBV14 to TRBJ1-1, with a weak D call TRBD1 (5 bases). Germline lookup yields CDR1 SGHDN and CDR2 FVKESK. Deletions cut 3 bases from V and 1 base from J, with 9 bases between. The CDR3 is made up of 14 amino acids. The CDR3 sequence is CASSQVTGNTEAFF. CDR3 coding DNA: TGTGCCAGCAGCCAGGTTACAGGGAACACTGAAGCTTTCTTT.

CDR3 in amino acids: CASNQGLRPEETQYF. The CDR3, as DNA: TGCGCCAGTAATCAGGGTTTAAGACCGGAAGAGACCCAGTACTTC. The chain employs TRBV5-1 and TRBJ2-5; tentative D call: TRBD1 (5 bases). V shed 8 bases and J shed 3 bases, with 20 bases lying between them. The CDR3 runs to 15 residues. The V gene's germline CDR1 is SGHRS and CDR2 YFSETQ.

This sequence joins TRBV6-5 and TRBJ2-7; a possible D gene is TRBD2 (5 bases). The CDR3 extends over 10 amino acids. Germline CDR1 is MNHEY and CDR2 is SVGAGI. V lost 6 bases, J lost 6 bases, and 6 bases lay in between. CDR3 in DNA: TGTGCCAGCAGGGGAGTCGAGCAGTACTTC. The encoded protein is CASRGVEQYF.